The following is a T cell receptor (beta chain) sequence with its context. The antigen is not known. The CDR3 contains 14 residues. Germline V lookup: CDR1 LNHDA, CDR2 SQIVND (reference sequence). Unmatched junction bases numbered 7, after V lost 5 bases and J lost 5 bases. Synthetic templates analogous to TCR were spiked into all PCRs individually. Sequencing was performed with immunoSEQ multiplex PCR; in TCRdb, only in-frame clones are kept and a portion is missing. The sample has about 57,000 clones, around 83% seen once. This specimen comes from a study of PD-L1 blockade in urothelial cancer. Study-level background: The year 2014 saw patients start atezolizumab, 1,200 mg intravenously every 3 weeks.

Study-level findings and limits: Durable benefit accompanied greater 3-week expansion of tumor-associated blood clones.

The receptor's source is a man aged 45 to 65 with urothelial cancer. The gene calls are TRBV19 and TRBJ1-2; 8 positions match TRBD1. The sequencing used PBMCs, collected around atezolizumab (anti-PD-L1) treatment. CDR3 sequence (DNA): TGTGCCAGTAGTCGACAGGGGCGAGAGTATGGCTACACCTTC. Translating it yields CASSRQGREYGYTF.